Below, 28 T cell receptor beta chains from the same sample are listed, as sequenced in a study of CD8+CD57+ T cells in acquired aplastic anemia. The TCR beta profiling, which covered VDJ combination and CDR3 sequence, was carried out using genomic DNA as the template. TCRdb used MiXCR to reprocess the reads, holding one entry per CDR3 protein. The sample has more than 250,000 distinct CDR3 sequences, around 82% seen once. Only patients with CD8+CD57+ cell expansion on flow cytometry were chosen for sequencing. Sequenced sample: sorted CD4+, CD8+, or CD8+CD57+ T cells (not recorded which) from PBMCs. These receptors all stem from a human donor with aplastic anemia.

This clonotype is a singleton in its sample. This chain joins TRBV7-8 and TRBJ2-7; TRBD2 matches at 10 bases. The germline V gene has CDR1 SGHVS and CDR2 FQNEAQ. The CDR3 is 16 amino acids. CDR3 nucleotides: TGTGCCAGCAGCGTAGCGGGGGGCGGGGGTGGGTACGAGCAGTACGTC. This codes for CASSVAGGGGGYEQYV.

The table lists this clonotype with a few counts. The V and J genes are TRBV6-1 and TRBJ1-2; 7 bases are a match to TRBD1. The germline V gene encodes CDR1 MNHNS and CDR2 SASEGT. With V trimmed by 5 bases and J by 6 bases, 9 bases remained unmatched. This CDR3 is built from 14 residues. The CDR3 here is CASSPLTGVNGYTF. The CDR3 nucleotides read TGTGCCAGCAGTCCACTAACAGGGGTTAATGGCTACACCTTC.

The chain employs TRBV11-3 and TRBJ1-2; possible D gene TRBD1, 6 bases. Trimming pared 0 bases from V and 10 bases from J, leaving 12 bases between. CDR3 length: 13 residues. Germline assignment: CDR1 SGHNT and CDR2 YENEEA. CDR3 sequence reads: CASSLDLPGVYTF. Here the CDR3 DNA reads TGTGCCAGCAGCTTAGATCTGCCAGGGGTCTACACCTTC. Full variable domain (outside the CDR3, taken from reference TRBV11-3 and TRBJ1-2): EAGVVQSPRYKIIEKKQPVAFWCNPISGHNTLYWYLQNLGQGPELLIRYENEEAVDDSQLPKDRFSAERLKGVDSTLKIQPAELGDSAVYLCASSLDLPGVYTFGSGTRLTVV.

The J gene is TRBJ2-7, the V gene TRBV7-2; D not certain. The V end was cut by 4 bases, the J end by 4 bases, with 26 bases between. The germline V gene encodes CDR1 SGHTA and CDR2 FQGNSA. The CDR3 covers 18 residues. The CDR3 reads CASSSPQREESNEYEQYV. CDR3 DNA: TGTGCCAGCAGCTCCCCCCAGCGTGAAGAATCCAATGAGTACGAGCAGTACGTC.

Of note for this clonotype: The junction departs from the called germline gene at one end, perhaps through a read error. The chain is built from TRBV7-3 and TRBJ2-3, with 7 positions matching TRBD1. This CDR3 has 14 residues. In germline, CDR1 is SGHTA, CDR2 FQGTGA. The CDR3: CASSPAPGQRQQHF. Written as DNA, the CDR3 is TGTGCCAGCAGCCCCGCTCCGGGACAGAGACAGCAACACTTT.

CDR3 sequence (DNA): TGTGCCAGCAGCTTAGGAGGGGACGGGTCACCCCTCCACTTT. Protein: CASSLGGDGSPLHF. The chain joins TRBV7-8 to TRBJ1-6; a weak D match, TRBD1 (5 bases). The CDR3 spans 14 residues. Trimming shortened V by 1 base and J by 10 bases, and 11 bases separated the two germline ends. The germline gives CDR1 SGHVS, CDR2 FQNEAQ.

The chain carries TRBV2 and TRBJ1-2; 7 bases align to TRBD1. V dropped 5 bases and J dropped 3; count of bases not matched to a gene: 6. Germline V gives CDR1 SNHLY, CDR2 FYNNEI. The CDR3 runs 14 residues. CDR3 sequence (DNA): TGTGCCAGCAGTAAAACAGGGGCTTACTATGGCTACACCTTC. Its protein product is CASSKTGAYYGYTF.

The V gene is TRBV7-9, the J gene TRBJ2-1, with 7 bases lining up with TRBD2. J lost 14 bases, V lost 3 bases, and 16 bases had no gene match. Germline V gene sequence: CDR1 SEHNR, CDR2 FQNEAQ (reference sequence). CDR3 length: 15 amino acids. CDR3: CASSFRRSGESDEFF. CDR3 bases: TGTGCCAGCAGCTTTAGAAGGAGCGGGGAGAGCGATGAGTTCTTC. The full variable domain, its missing parts supplied by reference TRBV7-9 and TRBJ2-1, is DTGVSQNPRHKITKRGQNVTFRCDPISEHNRLYWYRQTLGQGPEFLTYFQNEAQLEKSRLLSDRFSAERPKGSFSTLEIQRTEQGDSAMYLCASSFRRSGESDEFFGPGTRLTVL.

Regarding this clonotype: Mismatch with germline at one junction end may stem from a read error. The chain recombines TRBV7-3 with TRBJ1-2; tentatively, D is TRBD1 (6 bases). The germline gives CDR1 SGHTA, CDR2 FQGTGA. The CDR3 contains 15 residues. The CDR3 is CASSLRGGADNGYTF. The CDR3 bases are TGTGCCAGCAGCTTGAGAGGGGGGGCAGATAATGGCTATACCTTC.

This chain uses TRBV15 with TRBJ1-2; D perhaps matches TRBD1 (5 bases). CDR1 LNHNV and CDR2 YYDKDF come from the germline V gene (reference sequence). V lost 1 base to trimming and J lost 6 bases, with 9 bases between them. The CDR3 extends over 13 amino acids. The CDR3: CATSRGGYDGYTF. The CDR3 DNA reads as TGTGCCACCAGCAGAGGGGGGTACGATGGCTACACCTTC.

The chain joins TRBV20-1 to TRBJ2-3; the match to TRBD2 covers 10 bases. CDR3 length equals 16 residues. The trim removed 6 bases at V and 2 bases at J, leaving 11 bases unmatched. Per germline, CDR1 DFQATT and CDR2 SNEGSKA (reference sequence). The CDR3 DNA follows: TGCAGTGCCAGCAGCGTAGGACTAGCGGACACAGATACGCAGTATTTT. Residues: CSASSVGLADTDTQYF.

V is TRBV5-6 and J is TRBJ2-5; D unclear. Germline CDR1 reads SGHDT; CDR2 reads YYEEEE. This CDR3 has 13 amino acids. Between the trimmed V and J ends, which lost 1 base and 4 bases, there was a span of 8 bases. The CDR3 region is CASSLRNGETQYF. In nucleotides, the CDR3 is TGTGCCAGCAGCTTGCGGAACGGAGAGACCCAGTACTTC.

Note on this clonotype: Since no conserved phenylalanine or tryptophan closes the CDR3, a read error is the likely cause. The limits of the CDR3 on the DNA are not certain, so only TCRdb's listed CDR3 is given. This rearrangement joins TRBV2 to TRBJ2-3; the DNA was not compared with TRBD1, the D call given in the table. With termini counted, the CDR3 has 13 amino acids. The germline V gene encodes CDR1 SNHLY and CDR2 FYNNEI. CDR3: CASGDRGTDTQWV.

This chain links TRBV20-1 with TRBJ2-1; 9 positions agree with TRBD1. With V trimmed by 5 bases and J by 6 bases, 8 bases remained unmatched. Germline-derived CDR1 and CDR2 are DFQATT and SNEGSKA (reference sequence). The CDR3 runs to 14 residues. The CDR3: CSAGGQGISNEQFF. The CDR3 DNA sequence: TGCAGTGCTGGCGGACAGGGGATAAGCAATGAGCAGTTCTTC.

CDR3 nucleotides: TGTGCCAGCAGCTTAGCGGGAGGCCCCGCTAATCAGTACGTC. It translates to CASSLAGGPANQYV. The rearrangement links TRBV7-3 to TRBJ2-7; 8 positions match TRBD2. The CDR3 sequence is 14 residues long. After removal of 2 bases from V and 10 bases from J, the junction contained 10 bases not matched to a gene. Germline assignment: CDR1 SGHTA and CDR2 FQGTGA.

The chain links TRBV7-9 to TRBJ2-3; 7 nucleotides match TRBD2. Trimming removed 3 bases from V and 13 bases from J; junction bases left unmatched: 16. The CDR3 sequence is 15 residues long. The germline V gene has CDR1 SEHNR and CDR2 FQNEAQ (reference sequence). The CDR3 nucleotides read TGTGCCAGCAGCTTTGAAAGAAGCGGGGCGAGCGATGAGTATTTT. It is translated as CASSFERSGASDEYF.

The rearrangement links TRBV7-3 to TRBJ2-3; no reliable D call. Germline CDR1 and CDR2: SGHTA and FQGTGA. This CDR3 is built from 12 residues. Trimming took off 5 bases at V and 4 bases at J, with 7 bases between the two ends. The DNA for the CDR3 is TGTGCCAGCAGCCTACGTTCAGATACGCAGTATTTT. Its translation is CASSLRSDTQYF.

The chain employs TRBV5-4 and TRBJ2-7, with no clear D. V lost 2 bases and J 1 base, leaving 22 bases between the germline ends. The germline V gene encodes CDR1 SGHNT and CDR2 YYREEE (reference sequence). The CDR3 is 18 residues long. CDR3 amino acids: CASSFHPDMRALSYEQYV. The CDR3 DNA follows: TGTGCCAGCAGCTTTCATCCAGACATGAGAGCCCTTTCCTACGAGCAGTACGTC.

Note on this clonotype: Relative to the germline gene, one junction end is altered; a read error may explain this. This chain uses TRBV7-3 with TRBJ2-3; a possible D gene is TRBD1 (6 bases). In germline, CDR1 is SGHTA, CDR2 FQGTGA. The CDR3 spans 14 residues. This CDR3 is CAGQWARETHNLGF. The CDR3 nucleotides are TGTGCCGGACAGTGGGCTAGGGAGACCCATAACCTCGGTTTT.

About this clonotype: Germline is not matched at one junction end, which may reflect a read error. J is TRBJ2-7 and V is TRBV5-5, with 7 bases identical to TRBD2. The germline V gene encodes CDR1 SGHKS and CDR2 YYEKEE (reference sequence). The length of the CDR3 is 16 residues. The DNA for the CDR3 is TGCGCCAGCAGCCACAATCCCGGGGGGAGGTCGGGCGAGCAGTACTTC. The encoded protein is CASSHNPGGRSGEQYF. The full variable domain, rest sourced from reference TRBV5-5 and TRBJ2-7, is DAGVTQSPTHLIKTRGQQVTLRCSPISGHKSVSWYQQVLGQGPQFIFQYYEKEERGRGNFPDRFSARQFPNYSSELNVNALLLGDSALYLCASSHNPGGRSGEQYFGPGTRLTVT.

Worth noting for this clonotype: One junction end disagrees with the germline gene, perhaps due to a read error. The rearrangement uses TRBV11-3 and TRBJ2-3; D unresolved. Per germline, CDR1 SGHNT and CDR2 YENEEA. The CDR3 is 17 amino acids. CDR3 DNA: TGTGCCAGCAGGTTAGGTCTGTTAGACCCTAGCACAGATACGCAGTATTTT. It specifies CASRLGLLDPSTDTQYF.

The chain carries TRBV7-8 and TRBJ2-7, with 7 bases aligning to TRBD2. Germline values: CDR1 SGHVS, CDR2 FQNEAQ. This CDR3 comprises 15 residues. The V and J ends lost 1 base and 4 bases, in that order; junction bases with no gene match: 7. CDR3 DNA: TGTGCCAGCAGCTTAGTTGGGCACGGGGGGTACGAGCAGTACTTC. This sequence encodes CASSLVGHGGYEQYF.

The gene calls are TRBV5-5 and TRBJ1-2; D is uncertain. From germline, CDR1 is SGHKS and CDR2 YYEKEE (reference sequence). V gave up 4 bases and J gave up 3 bases, with 16 bases separating them. CDR3 length equals 15 residues. For the CDR3, the DNA is TGTGCCAGCAGCCTCCACTTGGGCGCCGACTATGGCTACACCTTC. Protein product: CASSLHLGADYGYTF.

Only one count was recorded for this clonotype. One junction end disagrees with the germline gene, perhaps due to a read error. This rearrangement joins TRBV9 to TRBJ2-3; 10 positions agree with TRBD2. From germline, CDR1 is SGDLS and CDR2 YYNGEE. CDR3 length: 14 amino acids. CDR3 sequence reads: CASRLAGVPGTQDF. CDR3 DNA: TGTGCCAGCCGCCTAGCGGGAGTACCGGGTACGCAGGATTTT.

The chain uses TRBV7-2 and TRBJ2-7; the D gene is possibly TRBD1 (5 bases). Germline V CDR1 and CDR2: SGHTA, FQGNSA. This CDR3 is 13 amino acids long. CDR3 protein: CASSFTTGYDKYV. CDR3 sequence (DNA): TGCGCCAGCAGCTTTACCACAGGCTACGATAAGTACGTC.

The V gene is TRBV2, the J gene TRBJ1-1, with TRBD1 matching 8 bases. Per germline, CDR1 SNHLY and CDR2 FYNNEI. After removal of 6 bases from V and 8 bases from J, the junction contained 14 bases not matched to a gene. This CDR3 is 15 amino acids long. CDR3: CASRFERTGKQEAFF. The CDR3 DNA follows: TGTGCCAGCAGGTTCGAGCGGACAGGGAAGCAGGAAGCTTTCTTT.

The chain uses TRBV9 and TRBJ1-1, with D hard to call. V was pared by 0 bases and J by 6 bases, with 15 bases between. CDR3 length: 15 residues. Germline V CDR1 and CDR2: SGDLS, YYNGEE. CDR3 sequence reads: CASSVGLAGNPEAFF. The CDR3 nucleotides are TGTGCCAGCAGCGTAGGGCTGGCCGGAAATCCTGAAGCTTTCTTT.

The chain uses TRBV9 and TRBJ1-6; D is ambiguous. Per germline, CDR1 SGDLS and CDR2 YYNGEE. Trimming shortened V by 2 bases and J by 19 bases, and 22 bases separated the two germline ends. This CDR3 is built from 14 residues. DNA of the CDR3: TGTGCCAGCAGCGTGAGGTCATATAAGCAGTATTTTCACTTT. Residues: CASSVRSYKQYFHF. The full variable domain, rest sourced from reference TRBV9 and TRBJ1-6, is DSGVTQTPKHLITATGQRVTLRCSPRSGDLSVYWYQQSLDQGLQFLIQYYNGEERAKGNILERFSAQQFPDLHSELNLSSLELGDSALYFCASSVRSYKQYFHFGNGTRLTVT.